The next 14 T cell receptor beta chains were all read from a single sample in a study of PD-1 blockade in mismatch repair-deficient tumors (dated by TCRdb to about 2017). Libraries were built with the immunoSEQ multiplex PCR assay. Held by TCRdb, this immuneACCESS table contains in-frame sequences only and omits some clones. Under half of the omission traces to an unresolved V gene where checked; the cause of the rest is unknown. The sample data list tens of thousands of clones, and more than 80% of these were observed just once. Around 5.1% of the sample comes from the top ten. The sample in question was peripheral blood, obtained 44 weeks after starting pembrolizumab. Receptors originate from an adult with mismatch repair-deficient cancer.

The chain couples TRBV5-4 to TRBJ1-5, with a tentative D call TRBD1 (6 bases). CDR1 is SGHNT, CDR2 YYREEE, per germline (reference sequence). The CDR3 spans 16 residues. Between the trimmed V and J ends, which lost 5 bases and 0 bases, there was a span of 15 bases. The CDR3 DNA is TGTGCCAGCAGTTCAGGGACGGGGGCTAGCAATCAGCCCCAGCATTTT. Its translation is CASSSGTGASNQPQHF.

V usage is TRBV5-1 and J usage is TRBJ2-6; either TRBD1 or TRBD2 may fit D (6 bases each). The germline V and J ends were trimmed by 3 bases and 2 bases, with 9 bases remaining between them. Germline V lookup: CDR1 SGHRS, CDR2 YFSETQ. The CDR3 loop spans 15 amino acids. The CDR3, as DNA: TGCGCCAGCAGCTCGGGGGCAGCTGGGGCCAACGTCCTGACTTTC. It codes for CASSSGAAGANVLTF.

The chain links TRBV6-5 to TRBJ2-2; D gene uncertain. Germline V gene data show CDR1 as MNHEY and CDR2 as SVGAGI. V gave up 0 bases and J gave up 3 bases, with 5 bases separating them. CDR3 length equals 14 residues. The CDR3, as DNA: TGTGCCAGCAGTTACTCTGGCTACACCGGGGAGCTGTTTTTT. Translated: CASSYSGYTGELFF.

This sequence joins TRBV29-1 and TRBJ1-1, with TRBD1 matching 7 bases. The germline gives CDR1 SQVTM, CDR2 ANQGSEA. J lost 4 bases, V lost 0 bases, and 5 bases had no gene match. This CDR3 contains 14 residues. CDR3 bases: TGCAGCGTTGAAGAAGGGGGCCGGGGCACTGAAGCTTTCTTT. Protein product: CSVEEGGRGTEAFF.

This rearrangement joins TRBV7-8 to TRBJ2-1; 7 nucleotides line up with TRBD2. CDR1 and CDR2 from the germline V gene are SGHVS and FQNEAQ. The CDR3 has 14 amino acids. The V and J ends lost 1 base and 6 bases, in that order; junction bases with no gene match: 3. This CDR3 reads CASSLEERGNEQFF. CDR3 sequence (DNA): TGTGCCAGCAGCTTAGAAGAGCGGGGCAATGAGCAGTTCTTC. Filled out from reference TRBV7-8 and TRBJ2-1, the complete variable domain reads GAGVSQSPRYKVAKRGQDVALRCDPISGHVSLFWYQQALGQGPEFLTYFQNEAQLDKSGLPSDRFFAERPEGSVSTLKIQRTQQEDSAVYLCASSLEERGNEQFFGPGTRLTVL.

The chain employs TRBV29-1 and TRBJ2-7; TRBD1 matches 10 bases. This CDR3 is 13 amino acids long. CDR1 and CDR2 from the germline V gene are SQVTM and ANQGSEA. Germline trimming cut 7 bases from V and 6 bases from J; bases unmatched to any gene: 9. Written as DNA, the CDR3 is TGCAGCGCAAGGACAGGGGGATTTCCCGAGCAGTACTTC. This codes for CSARTGGFPEQYF.

DNA for the CDR3: TGTGCCAGCTCACACACCGGGGAGCTGTTTTTT. This encodes CASSHTGELFF. The J gene is TRBJ2-2, the V gene TRBV18; no firm D call. The V end lost 4 bases, the J end lost 3 bases, and 0 bases lay between the germline ends. There are 11 residues in the CDR3. Germline V gives CDR1 KGHSH, CDR2 LQKENI.

The chain employs TRBV28 and TRBJ2-3; 10 positions match TRBD1. J was trimmed by 1 base and V by 7 bases; bases with no gene match: 11. Looked up from germline, CDR1 is MDHEN and CDR2 is SYDVKM. The CDR3 runs 17 residues. The CDR3: CASTLGGGTGGTDTQYF. As DNA, the CDR3 is TGTGCCAGCACCTTAGGAGGAGGGACAGGGGGCACAGATACGCAGTATTTT.

The V gene is TRBV27, the J gene TRBJ1-1; perhaps TRBD1 as D (5 bases). The germline CDR1 and CDR2 sequences are MNHEY and SMNVEV (reference sequence). The CDR3 loop spans 12 amino acids. The V and J ends lost 2 bases and 7 bases respectively, with 8 bases between them. CDR3 nucleotides: TGTGCCAGCAGTTTAGAGGGGCGTGAAGCTTTCTTT. Amino acids: CASSLEGREAFF.

This clone has only a few counts. This chain uses TRBV18 with TRBJ2-2, with 9 nucleotides matching TRBD1. Trimming removed 6 bases from V and 4 bases from J; junction bases left unmatched: 6. CDR3 length equals 15 residues. Germline V gene sequence: CDR1 KGHSH, CDR2 LQKENI. The CDR3 reads CASSPATGGTGELFF. The CDR3 DNA reads as TGTGCCAGCTCGCCAGCGACAGGGGGCACCGGGGAGCTGTTTTTT.

The gene calls are TRBV10-3 and TRBJ1-2; a possible D gene is TRBD1 (5 bases). V dropped 10 bases and J dropped 3 bases, with 15 bases sitting between them. Germline values: CDR1 ENHRY, CDR2 SYGVKD. CDR3 length equals 13 residues. The CDR3 is CATSGGGDYGYTF. CDR3 coding DNA: TGTGCCACCTCGGGGGGTGGCGACTATGGCTACACCTTC.

The gene calls are TRBV7-9 and TRBJ2-7, with 9 bases fitting TRBD2. There are 16 residues in the CDR3. Germline values: CDR1 SEHNR, CDR2 FQNEAQ (reference sequence). The V segment lost 1 base and the J segment 2 bases; nucleotides outside the gene matches: 6. CDR3 amino acids: CASSLEASGETYEQYF. DNA for the CDR3: TGTGCCAGCAGCTTAGAGGCTAGCGGGGAGACCTACGAGCAGTACTTC.

J is TRBJ1-1 and V is TRBV18; D not certain. Trimming stripped 6 bases from V and 4 bases from J, with 12 bases between. The CDR3 loop spans 13 amino acids. In germline, CDR1 is KGHSH, CDR2 LQKENI. The CDR3 reads CASSEKRSTEAFF. The CDR3 nucleotides are TGTGCCAGCTCCGAAAAACGTAGCACTGAAGCTTTCTTT.

The chain has TRBV7-2 and TRBJ2-5; TRBD1 is a possible D gene (5 bases). Germline V gene sequence: CDR1 SGHTA, CDR2 FQGNSA. This CDR3 has 15 residues. Deletions cut 1 base from V and 4 bases from J, with 13 bases between. The CDR3 DNA reads TGTGCCAGCAGCTTAGTGGGGCAGGGATCAGAGACCCAGTACTTC. Encoded protein: CASSLVGQGSETQYF.